The clone carrying this T cell receptor (beta chain) was detected a few times. This entry belongs to a study of T-cell memory formation after mild COVID-19. V lost 5 bases to trimming and J lost 0 bases; unmatched junction nucleotides: 10. The germline gives CDR1 SGHTA, CDR2 FQGNSA. The CDR3 has 18 residues. TCRdb recomputed calls from the 5' RACE reads with MiXCR, one row per CDR3 protein. This sample carries hundreds of thousands of distinct CDR3 sequences, 15% to 20% of them seen once, and the ten largest clones take 20% to 25%. This receptor was identified in a young man who had mild COVID-19 (a few samples of this study predate the infection). Cell type and time point are not known. J is TRBJ2-2 and V is TRBV7-2; TRBD2 aligns across 9 bases. The sequenced sample was PBMCs or a T cell subset sorted from them (not recorded which). The CDR3 nucleotides read TGTGCCAGCAGCCCAGGAGCGCGGGGGGGCCCGAACACCGGGGAGCTGTTTTTT. Protein product: CASSPGARGGPNTGELFF.